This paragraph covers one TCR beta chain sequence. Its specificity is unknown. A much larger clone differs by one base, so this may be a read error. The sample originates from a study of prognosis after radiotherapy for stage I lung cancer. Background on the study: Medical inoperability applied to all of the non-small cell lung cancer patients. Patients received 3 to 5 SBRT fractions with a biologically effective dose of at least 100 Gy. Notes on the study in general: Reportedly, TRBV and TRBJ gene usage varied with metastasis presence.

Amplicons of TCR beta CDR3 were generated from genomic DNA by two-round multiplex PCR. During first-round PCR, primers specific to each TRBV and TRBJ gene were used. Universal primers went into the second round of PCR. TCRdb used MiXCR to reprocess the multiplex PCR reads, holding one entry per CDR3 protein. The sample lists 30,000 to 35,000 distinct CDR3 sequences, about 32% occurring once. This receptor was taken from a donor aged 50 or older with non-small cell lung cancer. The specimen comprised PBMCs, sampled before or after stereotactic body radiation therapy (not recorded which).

CDR3 protein: CDSSFLVRGPQYF. The CDR3 DNA sequence: TGTGACAGCAGCTTCCTAGTCCGTGGGCCCCAGTACTTC. The chain is built from TRBV2 and TRBJ2-5; the D is unclear. The CDR3 consists of 13 residues. Germline-derived CDR1 and CDR2 are SNHLY and FYNNEI.